The source of this TCR beta chain is a study of cytomegalovirus exposure and HLA in healthy donors. Regarding this clone: The antigen is unknown.

Regarding the study as a whole: The later analysis indicated that the majority of CMV-associated TCR beta chains appeared HLA-restricted. Earlier analysis yielded a pattern in which most TCR beta V segments were productive about 90% or about 30% of the time.

PCR employed 60 Vbeta and 13 Jbeta primers. Method: immunoSEQ multiplex PCR; TCRdb's copy keeps in-frame clones and lacks some. The table records under 200,000 clones, about four fifths of them present only once. The TCR was taken from a woman aged 45-60 years in good health and CMV-seropositive. The sequenced material came from PBMCs.

The CDR3 DNA sequence: TGTGCCACCAGCCGAGGTCGGGACAGTGAGCAGTTCTTC. This encodes CATSRGRDSEQFF. The rearrangement joins TRBV15 to TRBJ2-1, with TRBD1 identical over 7 bases. With V trimmed by 5 bases and J by 9 bases, 7 bases remained unmatched. CDR3 length equals 13 residues. In germline, CDR1 is LNHNV, CDR2 YYDKDF (reference sequence).